This T cell receptor beta chain stems from a study of T-cell memory formation after mild COVID-19 (dated by TCRdb to 2020 to 2022). Looking at the study overall: TCR sequence clusters from the two donors were largely donor specific. T-cell clones expanding and contracting after mild COVID-19 in a couple of donors were tracked by longitudinal TCRalpha and TCRbeta repertoire sequencing. Two young, previously healthy adult volunteers, one female and one male, were included in the cohort.

What the research found in general, with its limitations: Only two mild cases were covered in the study, and larger cohorts including severe cases with pre-infection samples were considered necessary. Contracting CD4+ clones appeared mostly in the CM and EM memory subsets, whereas CD8+ clones were enriched in EMRA. Balanced CD4/CD8 phenotypes were observed for clones contracting from day 15 to 85, whereas a bias towards CD4+ was observed for a second wave of clones expanding from day 15 to 37. Whether the second-wave clones peaking on day 37 were SARS-CoV-2 specific was not confirmed. Some responding clones were detected in pre-infection memory, suggesting pre-existing cross-reactive memory T cells joined the SARS-CoV-2 response.

For CDR1 and CDR2, the germline V gene (reference sequence) lists MNHNY and SVGAGI. Taken from cysteine to phenylalanine, the CDR3 has 21 residues. Solely the CDR3 DNA is kept, with 63 bases framed from the first base. Unmatched junction bases come to 18, with V trimmed by 6 bases and J by 1 base. The sequencer was an Illumina NovaSeq 6000. TCRalpha and TCRbeta cDNA libraries were constructed by 5'RACE with constant-segment primers, with sample barcodes and unique molecular identifiers being introduced. RNA was extracted from every sample with Trizol reagent. Libraries were amplified in two PCR steps, with a second sample barcode and Illumina TruSeq adapters added in the second step. The libraries were sequenced on an Illumina NovaSeq using 2 x 150 bp paired-end reads. Concerning the study's data processing: The reads were demultiplexed and collapsed into UMI-guided consensus sequences using migec v1.2.7. With mixcr v2.1.11, UMI consensuses were aligned to TRA and TRB V and J templates and assembled into clonotypes. Clonotypes were classified as expanded or contracted when called significant by both edgeR and NoisET, with noise models trained on biological replicates. For edgeR calls, a false discovery rate-adjusted p below 0.01 and a log2 fold-change threshold of 1 were applied. PCA with hierarchical clustering of max-normalized trajectories of the 1000 most abundant clonotypes was used as exploratory dynamics analysis. Each responding clone was given a CD4 or CD8 phenotype based on the CD4+ and CD8+ repertoires, which had been sequenced separately. Starting from the raw public reads, TCRdb applied fastp trimming at Q25, assembled clones with MiXCR and retained in-frame beta chains. Each record represents a unique CDR3 protein, reported with the most common genes and DNA among its rows. None of the V and J calls come from the authors' own analysis; TCRdb made them. The sample has 300,000 to 350,000 distinct CDR3 sequences on record, around an eighth of them singletons. The leading ten clones occupy around a fifth of the sample.

This clonotype has only a few counts. This receptor's antigen is unknown. No base qualities exist here, and no much larger clone lies one base off it. Ficoll-Paque density gradient centrifugation was the method used to isolate PBMCs. The sequence is built from TRBV6-6 and TRBJ2-3; 14 bases in between match TRBD2. The sample comprised PBMCs or a T cell subset sorted from them (not recorded which). This clonotype originated in a man between 18 and 35 years old who had mild COVID-19 (a few samples of this study predate the infection). The sample titles of this study are shuffled in the database, so cell type and time point are left out; the donor was told from shared clones. The CDR3 protein is CASRKHSPGLAGASGTDTQYF. The base sequence is TGTGCCAGCAGGAAGCACAGCCCGGGACTAGCGGGGGCATCAGGCACAGATACGCAGTATTTT.